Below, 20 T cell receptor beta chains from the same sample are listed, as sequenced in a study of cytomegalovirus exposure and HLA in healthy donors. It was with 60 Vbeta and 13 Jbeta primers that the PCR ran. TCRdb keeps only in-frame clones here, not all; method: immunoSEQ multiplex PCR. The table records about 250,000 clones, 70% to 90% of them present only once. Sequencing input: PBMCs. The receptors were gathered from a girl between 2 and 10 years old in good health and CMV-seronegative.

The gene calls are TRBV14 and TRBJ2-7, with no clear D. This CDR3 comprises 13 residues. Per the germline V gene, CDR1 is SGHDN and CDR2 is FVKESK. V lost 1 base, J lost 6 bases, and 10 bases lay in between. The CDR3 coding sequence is TGTGCCAGCAGCCAAGCGTGGCCGCTCGAGCAGTACTTC. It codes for CASSQAWPLEQYF.

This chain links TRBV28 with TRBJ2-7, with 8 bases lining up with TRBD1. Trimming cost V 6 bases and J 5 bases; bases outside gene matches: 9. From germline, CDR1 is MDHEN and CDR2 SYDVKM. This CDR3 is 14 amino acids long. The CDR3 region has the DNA TGTGCCAGCAGCCACCGGGACAGGTACCACGAGCAGTACTTC. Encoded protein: CASSHRDRYHEQYF.

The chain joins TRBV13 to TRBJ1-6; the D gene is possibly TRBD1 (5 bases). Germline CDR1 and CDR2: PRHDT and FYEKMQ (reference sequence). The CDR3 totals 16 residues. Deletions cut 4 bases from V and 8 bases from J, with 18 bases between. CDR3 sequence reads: CASSYGGGPGHSPLHF. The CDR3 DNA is TGTGCCAGCAGCTACGGGGGTGGGCCAGGGCATTCACCCCTCCACTTT.

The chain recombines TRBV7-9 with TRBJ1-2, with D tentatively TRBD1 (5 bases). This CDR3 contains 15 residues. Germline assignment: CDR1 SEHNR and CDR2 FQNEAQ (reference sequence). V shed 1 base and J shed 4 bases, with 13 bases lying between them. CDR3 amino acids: CASSLVGGMVYGYTF. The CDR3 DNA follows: TGTGCCAGCAGCTTAGTTGGGGGGATGGTCTATGGCTACACCTTC.

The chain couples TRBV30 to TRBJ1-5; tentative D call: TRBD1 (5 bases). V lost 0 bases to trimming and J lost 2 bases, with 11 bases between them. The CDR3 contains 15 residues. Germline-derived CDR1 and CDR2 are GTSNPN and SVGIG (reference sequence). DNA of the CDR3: TGTGCCTGGAGTGTCCAGCCGGGGGGCAATCAGCCCCAGCATTTT. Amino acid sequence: CAWSVQPGGNQPQHF.

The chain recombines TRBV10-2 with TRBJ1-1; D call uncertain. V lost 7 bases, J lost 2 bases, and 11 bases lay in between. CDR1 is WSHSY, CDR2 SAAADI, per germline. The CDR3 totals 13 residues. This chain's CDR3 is CASKSTGNTEAFF. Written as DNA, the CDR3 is TGCGCCAGCAAATCGACGGGAAACACTGAAGCTTTCTTT.

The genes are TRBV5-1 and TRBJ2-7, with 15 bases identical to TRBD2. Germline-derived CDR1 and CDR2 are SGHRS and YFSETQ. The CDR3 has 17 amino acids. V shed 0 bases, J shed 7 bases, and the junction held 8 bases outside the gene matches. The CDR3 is CASSLAGLAGGPCEQYF. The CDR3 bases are TGCGCCAGCAGCTTGGCCGGACTAGCGGGAGGGCCGTGTGAGCAGTACTTC. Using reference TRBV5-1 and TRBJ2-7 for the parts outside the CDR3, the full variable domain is KAGVTQTPRYLIKTRGQQVTLSCSPISGHRSVSWYQQTPGQGLQFLFEYFSETQRNKGNFPGRFSGRQFSNSRSEMNVSTLELGDSALYLCASSLAGLAGGPCEQYFGPGTRLTVT.

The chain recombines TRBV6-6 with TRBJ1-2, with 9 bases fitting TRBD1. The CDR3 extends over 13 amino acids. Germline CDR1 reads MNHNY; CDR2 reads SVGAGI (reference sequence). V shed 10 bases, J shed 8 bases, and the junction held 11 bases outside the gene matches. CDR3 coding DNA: TGTGCCACCCTCCGGGACAGGGTAGACGGCTACACCTTC. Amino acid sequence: CATLRDRVDGYTF.

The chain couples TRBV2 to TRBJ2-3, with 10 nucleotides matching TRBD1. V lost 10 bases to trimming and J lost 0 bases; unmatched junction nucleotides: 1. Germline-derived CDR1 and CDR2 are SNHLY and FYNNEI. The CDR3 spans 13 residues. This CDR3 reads CATDRGSTDTQYF. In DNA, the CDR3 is TGTGCCACGGACAGGGGGAGCACAGATACGCAGTATTTT.

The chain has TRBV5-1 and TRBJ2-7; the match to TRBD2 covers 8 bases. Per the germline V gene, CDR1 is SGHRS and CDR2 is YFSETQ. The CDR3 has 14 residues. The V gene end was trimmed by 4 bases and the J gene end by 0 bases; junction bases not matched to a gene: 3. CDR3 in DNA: TGCGCCAGCAGCGCGGGGGGCCTCTCCTACGAGCAGTACTTC. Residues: CASSAGGLSYEQYF.

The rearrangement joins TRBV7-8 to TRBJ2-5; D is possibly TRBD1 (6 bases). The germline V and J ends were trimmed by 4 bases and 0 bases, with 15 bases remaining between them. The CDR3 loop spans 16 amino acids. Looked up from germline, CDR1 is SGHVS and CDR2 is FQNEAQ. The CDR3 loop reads CASSSRSDRYQETQYF. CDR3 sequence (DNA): TGTGCCAGCAGCTCCCGCTCTGACAGGTACCAAGAGACCCAGTACTTC.

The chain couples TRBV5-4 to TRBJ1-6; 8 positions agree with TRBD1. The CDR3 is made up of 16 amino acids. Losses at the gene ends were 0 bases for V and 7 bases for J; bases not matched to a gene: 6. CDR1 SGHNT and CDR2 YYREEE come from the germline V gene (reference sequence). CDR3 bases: TGTGCCAGCAGCTTGGGGGCAGGGGGCAACAATTCACCCCTCCACTTT. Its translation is CASSLGAGGNNSPLHF.

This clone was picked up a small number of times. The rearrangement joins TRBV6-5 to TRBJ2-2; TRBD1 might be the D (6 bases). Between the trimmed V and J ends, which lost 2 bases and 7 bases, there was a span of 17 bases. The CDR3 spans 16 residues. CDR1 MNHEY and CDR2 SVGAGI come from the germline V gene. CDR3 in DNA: TGTGCCAGCAGTTACCTCCTAACAGGGCGAGGCGGGGAGCTGTTTTTT. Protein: CASSYLLTGRGGELFF.

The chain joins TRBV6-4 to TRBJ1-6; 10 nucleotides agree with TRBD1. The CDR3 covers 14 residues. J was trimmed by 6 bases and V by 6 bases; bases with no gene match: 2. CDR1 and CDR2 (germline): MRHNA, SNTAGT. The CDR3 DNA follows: TGTGCCAGCAGAGGGACAGGGGTTAATTCACCCCTCCACTTT. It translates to CASRGTGVNSPLHF.

The CDR3 protein is CASGGLLGVREQFF. CDR3 in DNA: TGTGCCAGCGGGGGGTTGCTAGGGGTACGGGAGCAGTTCTTC. The genes are TRBV2 and TRBJ2-1; possible D gene TRBD2, 6 bases. With 8 bases removed from V and 10 bases from J, the gap between germline ends came to 21 bases. The CDR3 loop spans 14 amino acids. The germline CDR1 and CDR2 sequences are SNHLY and FYNNEI.

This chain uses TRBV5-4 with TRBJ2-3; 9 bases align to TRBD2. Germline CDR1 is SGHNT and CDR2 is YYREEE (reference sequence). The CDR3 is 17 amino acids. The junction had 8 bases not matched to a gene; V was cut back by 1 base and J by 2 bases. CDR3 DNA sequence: TGTGCCAGCAGCTTGATAGCGCTAGCGGGGACCACAGATACGCAGTATTTT. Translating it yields CASSLIALAGTTDTQYF. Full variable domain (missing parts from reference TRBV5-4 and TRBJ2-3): ETGVTQSPTHLIKTRGQQVTLRCSSQSGHNTVSWYQQALGQGPQFIFQYYREEENGRGNFPPRFSGLQFPNYSSELNVNALELDDSALYLCASSLIALAGTTDTQYFGPGTRLTVL.

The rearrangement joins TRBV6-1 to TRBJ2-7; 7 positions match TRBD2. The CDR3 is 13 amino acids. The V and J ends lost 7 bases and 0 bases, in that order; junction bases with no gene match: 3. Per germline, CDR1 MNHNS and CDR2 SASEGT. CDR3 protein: CASTRGSSYEQYF. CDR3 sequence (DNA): TGTGCCAGCACGCGGGGGAGCTCCTACGAGCAGTACTTC.

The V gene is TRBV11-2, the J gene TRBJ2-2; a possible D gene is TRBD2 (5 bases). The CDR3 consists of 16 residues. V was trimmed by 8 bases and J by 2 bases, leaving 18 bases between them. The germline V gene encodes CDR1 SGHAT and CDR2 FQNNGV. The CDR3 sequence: CASRNRGGLNTGELFF. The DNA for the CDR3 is TGTGCCAGCCGCAACCGTGGAGGACTCAACACCGGGGAGCTGTTTTTT.

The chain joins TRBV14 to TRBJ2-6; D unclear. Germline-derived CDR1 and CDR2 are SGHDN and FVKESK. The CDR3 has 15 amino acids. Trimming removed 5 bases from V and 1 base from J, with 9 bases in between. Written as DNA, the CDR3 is TGTGCCAGCAGCAGTAGCATGTCTGGGGCCAACGTCCTGACTTTC. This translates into CASSSSMSGANVLTF.

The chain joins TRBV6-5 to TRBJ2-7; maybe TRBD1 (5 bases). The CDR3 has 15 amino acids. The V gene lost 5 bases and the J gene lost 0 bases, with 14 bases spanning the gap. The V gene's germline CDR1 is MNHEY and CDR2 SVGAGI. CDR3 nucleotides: TGTGCCAGCAGTCAAGACAGTAGACTCTCCTACGAGCAGTACTTC. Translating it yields CASSQDSRLSYEQYF.